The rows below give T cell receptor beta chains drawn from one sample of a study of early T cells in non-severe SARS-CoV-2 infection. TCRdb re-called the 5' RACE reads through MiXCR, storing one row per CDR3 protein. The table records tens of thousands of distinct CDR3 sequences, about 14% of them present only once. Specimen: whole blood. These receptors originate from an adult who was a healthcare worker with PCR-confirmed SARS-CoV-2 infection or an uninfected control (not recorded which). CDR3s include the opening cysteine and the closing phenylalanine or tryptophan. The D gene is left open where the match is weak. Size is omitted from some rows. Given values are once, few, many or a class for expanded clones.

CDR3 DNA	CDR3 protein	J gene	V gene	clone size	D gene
TGCAGCGGGGGGGATTTGATGAACACTGAAGCTTTCTTT	CSGGDLMNTEAFF	TRBJ1-1	TRBV29-1	few	-
TGTGCCAGCAGCTTACCGGGGCCCACAGATACGCAGTATTTT	CASSLPGPTDTQYF	TRBJ2-3	TRBV7-9	-	-
TGCAGCGTTGTTTGGGGGCGCGGGAGCCCCCAGTACTTC	CSVVWGRGSPQYF	TRBJ2-5	TRBV29-1	few	-
TGCAGCGTCGACAGGGGTCTGGGCACTGAAGCTTTCTTT	CSVDRGLGTEAFF	TRBJ1-1	TRBV29-1	many	TRBD1
TGTGCCAGCAGCCAAGGACCAGTTCCCGGGGCCAACGTCCTGACTTTC	CASSQGPVPGANVLTF	TRBJ2-6	TRBV3-1	few	-
TGTGCCAGCAGCGAGGGTCCAGATACGCAGTATTTT	CASSEGPDTQYF	TRBJ2-3	TRBV9	-	-
TGTGCCAGCAGTCAGAGAAGACAGGGCTATGGCTACACCTTC	CASSQRRQGYGYTF	TRBJ1-2	TRBV7-8	many	TRBD1
TGTGCCAGCAGTTACTTCGACGAGCAGTACTTC	CASSYFDEQYF	TRBJ2-7	TRBV12-3/TRBV12-4	few	-
TGTGCCAGCAGTGAATGGACAGCGTCAAGGAGCGAGCAGTACTTC	CASSEWTASRSEQYF	TRBJ2-7	TRBV25-1	many	-
TGTGCCTGGAGTGTACTATCGGGGATGTACCAAGAGACCCAGTACTTC	CAWSVLSGMYQETQYF	TRBJ2-5	TRBV30	-	-
TGTGCCAGCAGCGTAAAGTCTACCGGGGAGCTGTTTTTT	CASSVKSTGELFF	TRBJ2-2	TRBV9	many	-
TGCAGTGCTAGGATGGGAGGCAGGAATAACTATGGCTACACCTTC	CSARMGGRNNYGYTF	TRBJ1-2	TRBV20-1	many	-
TGTGCCAGCAGTTTAGTAGTGGCTAGCGGGGACACAGATACGCAGTATTTT	CASSLVVASGDTDTQYF	TRBJ2-3	TRBV12-3/TRBV12-4	few	TRBD2
TGCAGTGCTAGTTACGGGACCCTCACAGATACGCAGTATTTT	CSASYGTLTDTQYF	TRBJ2-3	TRBV20-1	many	-
TGTGCCAGCAGTGGACAGGCCATGCCCCAGCATTTT	CASSGQAMPQHF	TRBJ1-5	TRBV12-3/TRBV12-4	few	TRBD1
TGCAGCGTTGGGACCACAGATACGCAGTATTTT	CSVGTTDTQYF	TRBJ2-3	TRBV29-1	many	-
TGTGCCAGCAGTTCAGACCCCTATCAGCCCCAGCATTTT	CASSSDPYQPQHF	TRBJ1-5	TRBV12-3/TRBV12-4	-	-
TGCAGCGTGGCCGTTAGGGATCGCTACAATGAGCAGTTCTTC	CSVAVRDRYNEQFF	TRBJ2-1	TRBV29-1	-	-
TGTGCCAGCAGCCGCGGCAGGGGGGAAGCTTTCTTT	CASSRGRGEAFF	TRBJ1-1	TRBV6-5	-	TRBD1
TGCAGCGGGGGACTGGGTGCCGCTGAGCAGTTCTTC	CSGGLGAAEQFF	TRBJ2-1	TRBV29-1	-	-
TGTGCCAGCGCGAGGACCGGAGGCATCACAGATACGCAGTATTTT	CASARTGGITDTQYF	TRBJ2-3	TRBV7-9	few	-
TGCGCCAGCAGCCAAGGGGCTGATAGCAACACTGAAGCTTTCTTT	CASSQGADSNTEAFF	TRBJ1-1	TRBV4-3	-	-
TGTGCCAGCAGTTACGGGAGCGGGGAGCTGTTTTTT	CASSYGSGELFF	TRBJ2-2	TRBV7-3	-	-
TGCAGCGTTGGACAGACTTCGATCACAGATACGCAGTATTTT	CSVGQTSITDTQYF	TRBJ2-3	TRBV29-1	few	-
TGTGCCAGCAGCCAAGATGGCAGGGGTCCGTTCTTC	CASSQDGRGPFF	TRBJ2-1	TRBV3-1	few	-
TGTGCCAGCACCCAGGCCGGGACAGGGACATACGAGCAGTACTTC	CASTQAGTGTYEQYF	TRBJ2-7	TRBV7-2	-	TRBD1
TGCAGCGTTGAACAGGGGGAAGGGTATGGCTACACCTTC	CSVEQGEGYGYTF	TRBJ1-2	TRBV29-1	many	TRBD1
TGTGCCAGCAGCTTTCTAGCGGGAGGAGAGACCCAGTACTTC	CASSFLAGGETQYF	TRBJ2-5	TRBV11-2	-	TRBD2
TGTGCCAGCAGCCTCATGACAGGGATAACCGTTGAGCAGTACTTC	CASSLMTGITVEQYF	TRBJ2-7	TRBV5-4	-	TRBD1
TGCGCCAGCAGCCAAGGACTAGTGGAAGAGACCCAGTACTTC	CASSQGLVEETQYF	TRBJ2-5	TRBV4-3	many	-
TGTGCCAGCAACCTACAGGGGCGATTAATGTACGAGCAGTACTTC	CASNLQGRLMYEQYF	TRBJ2-7	TRBV6-1	-	TRBD1
TGCAGTGCTAGAGACATTAGGCAGCCCATGAACACTGAAGCTTTCTTT	CSARDIRQPMNTEAFF	TRBJ1-1	TRBV20-1	-	-
TGCAGCGTTGTTCCCCCCTACGAGCAGTACTTC	CSVVPPYEQYF	TRBJ2-7	TRBV29-1	-	-
TGTGCCAGCAGCTTAGGAGCCGGGCCTCAGATTTCAGATACGCAGTATTTT	CASSLGAGPQISDTQYF	TRBJ2-3	TRBV11-2	many	-
TGTGCCAGCACTGAAGTACAGGGACGTGCTGAAGCTTTCTTT	CASTEVQGRAEAFF	TRBJ1-1	TRBV6-1	-	-
TGTGCCAGCACCCTCGTCGGGGGGGCCTACAATGAGCAGTTCTTC	CASTLVGGAYNEQFF	TRBJ2-1	TRBV28	-	TRBD2
TGTGCCAGCAGCGCCTACGCAGACACGCCAGCGGTGTACTTC	CASSAYADTPAVYF	TRBJ2-7	TRBV9	-	-
TGTGCCAGCAGCCAGGGGCGAGAGTTGGAGACCCAGTACTTC	CASSQGRELETQYF	TRBJ2-5	TRBV3-1	few	-
TGTGCCAGCAGCTTAGTGGTAGGGGGGCTAGATGAGCAGTTCTTC	CASSLVVGGLDEQFF	TRBJ2-1	TRBV7-2	-	-
TGTGCCAGCAGTTACAGCTATTTGTACCAAGAGACCCAGTACTTC	CASSYSYLYQETQYF	TRBJ2-5	TRBV6-2/TRBV6-3	few	-
TGCAGCGTTGCTGGGGGGCTCGGCACAGATACGCAGTATTTT	CSVAGGLGTDTQYF	TRBJ2-3	TRBV29-1	-	-
TGCGCCAGCAGCTTGGAGTTGACTAGAAGTCCCACAGATACGCAGTATTTT	CASSLELTRSPTDTQYF	TRBJ2-3	TRBV5-1	few	-
TGCAGTGCTAGTAAGACAGGGGGCCAAGATACGCAGTATTTT	CSASKTGGQDTQYF	TRBJ2-3	TRBV20-1	few	TRBD1
TGTGCCAGCAGCTCCCGTGGGTCTGGTAATGAGCAGTTCTTC	CASSSRGSGNEQFF	TRBJ2-1	TRBV7-9	few	-
TGTGCCAGCAGTTACTCTTTCCTCGCAGATACGCAGTATTTT	CASSYSFLADTQYF	TRBJ2-3	TRBV6-2/TRBV6-3	few	-
TGCAGTGCTACTGGACAGGGAGGAGAGCAGTACTTC	CSATGQGGEQYF	TRBJ2-7	TRBV20-1	-	TRBD1
TGCAGCGTTGATAGGACAAGATCGAACACTGAAGCTTTCTTT	CSVDRTRSNTEAFF	TRBJ1-1	TRBV29-1	-	-
TGTGCCAGCAGCCAAGTAAGGACTAACTATGGCTACACCTTC	CASSQVRTNYGYTF	TRBJ1-2	TRBV3-1	-	-